The TCR beta chain under discussion was sequenced for a study of blood T cells in healthy people across ages. This clonotype turned up a few times. The authors ran a second PCR of 7 to 11 cycles using a sample-barcoded 5' primer and a J-beta primer mix. MiXCR, run by TCRdb on the 5' RACE reads, gives a single entry per CDR3 protein. The table shows approximately 880,000 distinct CDR3 sequences, with roughly 52% occurring only once. Looked up from germline, CDR1 is DFQATT and CDR2 is SNEGSKA (reference sequence). This CDR3 spans 14 amino acids. V shed 3 bases and J shed 4 bases, with 15 bases lying between them.

Sequenced material: blood. The V call is TRBV20-1, the J call TRBJ1-2; D is unresolved. This sequence was found in a man aged 30-40 years in good health. CDR3 sequence: CSASLGVQAYGYTF. The CDR3 DNA reads as TGCAGTGCTAGCTTGGGCGTACAAGCCTATGGCTACACCTTC.